This T cell receptor beta chain was observed in a study of CD8+ T cells in alopecia areata. Overall study results and limits: More clonal than normal scalp was lesional scalp, particularly alopecia totalis/universalis. Scalp clonality, together with expanded CD8+ clones among the top 100, fell significantly with tofacitinib.

The sample's treatment: oral pan-JAK inhibitor, 5-10 mg twice daily. Researchers took lesional scalp punch biopsies and peripheral blood from people who were alopecia areata patients. Isolation of CD4+ and CD8+ T cells from PBMCs was achieved by sorting. Trimming removed 0 bases from V and 3 bases from J, with 7 bases in between. This CDR3 has 14 amino acids. CDR1 and CDR2 from the germline V gene are SGDLS and YYNGEE. Reverse transcribed after extraction, RNA yielded cDNA as the sequencing template. Assay: immunoSEQ multiplex PCR; the TCRdb copy retains only in-frame clones and omits some. The data hold a few hundred thousand clones, with roughly two fifths observed a single time. To note about this clone: The antigen remains unidentified.

The sequence came from a human donor with alopecia areata. The V call is TRBV9, the J call TRBJ2-4; D gene unclear. The sequencing here drew on CD4+ T cells sorted from blood, taken at approximately week 34, from a patient treated with tofacitinib. CDR3 protein: CASSVGGVKNIQYF. CDR3 DNA sequence: TGTGCCAGCAGCGTAGGGGGTGTCAAAAACATTCAGTACTTC.